Listed below are T cell receptor beta chains from one sample, sequenced in a study of shared clonotypes between healthy human individuals. Generated by immunoSEQ multiplex PCR, the TCRdb table keeps only in-frame clones and is missing some. The data show just over 2,000,000 clones, about 95% seen once. Sequenced sample: naive CD8+ T cells sorted from blood. Every receptor here comes from a young man in good health. Each CDR3 is given with its conserved first and last residue. Each record gives: J gene, D gene, V gene, clone size, CDR3 DNA, CDR3 protein. The D gene is left open where the match is weak. Clone size is not always given. Where it is, it says once, few, many or a class for expanded clones.

j_gene: TRBJ2-2
d_gene: TRBD1
v_gene: TRBV5-6
abundance: NA
CDR3nt: TGTGCCAGCAGCACCGGGACAGAGAACACCGGGGAGCTGTTTTTT
CDR3aa: CASSTGTENTGELFF

j_gene: TRBJ2-7
d_gene: TRBD2
v_gene: TRBV4-3
abundance: once
CDR3nt: TGCGCCAGCAGCCTCGGGACTAGCGGGAGTGTTTACGAGCAGTACTTC
CDR3aa: CASSLGTSGSVYEQYF

j_gene: TRBJ2-7
d_gene: TRBD1
v_gene: TRBV2
abundance: NA
CDR3nt: TGTGCCAGCAGTGAAATAACTCTCCGACAGGGTGGCTACGAGCAGTACTTC
CDR3aa: CASSEITLRQGGYEQYF

j_gene: TRBJ1-1
d_gene: NA
v_gene: TRBV5-4
abundance: NA
CDR3nt: TGTGCCAGCAGTACAGGGTTCAACACTGAAGCTTTCTTT
CDR3aa: CASSTGFNTEAFF

j_gene: TRBJ2-2
d_gene: NA
v_gene: TRBV13
abundance: NA
CDR3nt: TGTGCCAGCAGCTTAGGCATGGGGGGCTGGAACACCGGGGAGCTGTTTTTT
CDR3aa: CASSLGMGGWNTGELFF

j_gene: TRBJ1-4
d_gene: TRBD1
v_gene: TRBV7-2
abundance: NA
CDR3nt: TGTGCCAGCACTATCGGAGTAGGGGGCGCGGAAAAACTGTTTTTT
CDR3aa: CASTIGVGGAEKLFF

j_gene: TRBJ1-5
d_gene: TRBD1
v_gene: TRBV28
abundance: NA
CDR3nt: TGTGCCAGCAGTTTGACAGGGGTGGACAATCAGCCCCAGCATTTT
CDR3aa: CASSLTGVDNQPQHF

j_gene: TRBJ2-3
d_gene: NA
v_gene: TRBV7-8
abundance: NA
CDR3nt: TGTGCCAGCAGCCCCTGGGGAGCGGGACAGTGGACAGATACGCAGTATTTT
CDR3aa: CASSPWGAGQWTDTQYF

j_gene: TRBJ2-7
d_gene: NA
v_gene: TRBV9
abundance: NA
CDR3nt: TGTGCCAGCAGCCTCTTATTAGGGTACGAGCAGTACTTC
CDR3aa: CASSLLLGYEQYF

j_gene: TRBJ2-7
d_gene: TRBD1
v_gene: TRBV27
abundance: NA
CDR3nt: TGTGCCAGCAGTTTCAGGGGGTCCCTAAGCTCCTACGAGCAGTACTTC
CDR3aa: CASSFRGSLSSYEQYF

j_gene: TRBJ1-5
d_gene: NA
v_gene: TRBV11-2
abundance: NA
CDR3nt: TGTGCCAGCAGCCTCGAGGGGTTGAGCAATCAGCCCCAGCATTTT
CDR3aa: CASSLEGLSNQPQHF

j_gene: TRBJ2-7
d_gene: NA
v_gene: TRBV6-1
abundance: NA
CDR3nt: TGTGCCAGCAGTAAAGTGGGCCAAGAGCAGTACTTC
CDR3aa: CASSKVGQEQYF

j_gene: TRBJ1-6
d_gene: NA
v_gene: TRBV7-9
abundance: NA
CDR3nt: TGTGCCAGCAGCTCCGCGGACAGCCCTTCACCCCTCCACTTT
CDR3aa: CASSSADSPSPLHF

j_gene: TRBJ2-1
d_gene: TRBD2
v_gene: TRBV4-1
abundance: NA
CDR3nt: TGCGCCAGCAGCCAAGATAGCCGGGGGGGCCCCTACAATGAGCAGTTCTTC
CDR3aa: CASSQDSRGGPYNEQFF

j_gene: TRBJ2-7
d_gene: NA
v_gene: TRBV10-3
abundance: NA
CDR3nt: TGTGCCATCAGTGAGCCGCGACTTGAGGAGCAGTACTTC
CDR3aa: CAISEPRLEEQYF

j_gene: TRBJ2-7
d_gene: NA
v_gene: TRBV9
abundance: NA
CDR3nt: TGTGCCAGCAGCGTAGGACAGGCAGGCTACGAGCAGTACTTC
CDR3aa: CASSVGQAGYEQYF

j_gene: TRBJ1-4
d_gene: TRBD1
v_gene: TRBV7-9
abundance: once
CDR3nt: TGTGCCAGCAGCTCCGACAGGGCGCTCCTTAATGAAAAACTGTTTTTT
CDR3aa: CASSSDRALLNEKLFF

j_gene: TRBJ1-2
d_gene: NA
v_gene: TRBV27
abundance: NA
CDR3nt: TGTGCCAGCAGTCCGTCAACGTTATATGGCTACACCTTC
CDR3aa: CASSPSTLYGYTF